The 17 T cell receptor beta chains reported below all come from one sample, sequenced in a study of T cell repertoires and HLA-DP antigens. Profiling relied on immunoSEQ multiplex PCR, and the TCRdb table lists in-frame clones only, not all of them. The top ten clones hold roughly 1.6% of a sample with about 89,000 clones, around 86% of them seen once. These TCRs are of unknown antigen specificity. Material for sequencing was CD4+ T cells from PBMCs. The receptors stem from a man aged 50 to 59 in good health and CMV-seronegative.

The chain is built from TRBV7-9 and TRBJ2-3; maybe TRBD1 (6 bases). Trimming removed 10 bases at V and 2 bases at J, with 16 bases between. The CDR3 consists of 14 residues. Germline loops: CDR1 SEHNR, CDR2 FQNEAQ (reference sequence). CDR3 sequence: CATQDRRFTDTQYF. As DNA, the CDR3 is TGTGCCACTCAAGACAGGAGATTCACAGATACGCAGTATTTT. The whole variable domain, remainder taken from reference TRBV7-9 and TRBJ2-3, is DTGVSQNPRHKITKRGQNVTFRCDPISEHNRLYWYRQTLGQGPEFLTYFQNEAQLEKSRLLSDRFSAERPKGSFSTLEIQRTEQGDSAMYLCATQDRRFTDTQYFGPGTRLTVL.

V gene TRBV19 combines with J gene TRBJ2-1, with 14 bases fitting TRBD2. CDR3 length equals 16 residues. J lost 9 bases, V lost 5 bases, and 9 bases had no gene match. Germline V lookup: CDR1 LNHDA, CDR2 SQIVND (reference sequence). The CDR3 here is CASSFRRGLAGVEQFF. CDR3 sequence (DNA): TGTGCCAGTAGTTTCCGACGGGGACTAGCGGGAGTTGAGCAGTTCTTC.

The chain recombines TRBV11-3 with TRBJ2-1, with D tentatively TRBD2 (7 bases). Trimming left V 5 bases short and J 2 bases short, with 16 bases between. From germline, CDR1 is SGHNT and CDR2 YENEEA. The CDR3 spans 16 residues. The CDR3 protein is CASSPRGGRTYNEQFF. The CDR3 region has the DNA TGTGCCAGCAGCCCGAGGGGGGGGCGCACCTACAATGAGCAGTTCTTC.

V gene TRBV6-7 combines with J gene TRBJ2-7; 9 bases align to TRBD2. TRBV6-7 is marked as an open reading frame, function uncertain. After removal of 2 bases from V and 5 bases from J, the junction contained 4 bases not matched to a gene. The CDR3 length is 14 residues. The CDR3 nucleotides read TGTGCCAGCAGTTACGGTAGCGGGAGCAACGAGCAGTACTTC. It yields the protein CASSYGSGSNEQYF.

V usage is TRBV5-1 and J usage is TRBJ2-7; D unresolved. Trimming pared 4 bases from V and 3 bases from J, leaving 14 bases between. Per germline, CDR1 SGHRS and CDR2 YFSETQ. The CDR3 spans 14 residues. In DNA, the CDR3 is TGCGCCAGCAGCCCATTGACGACCGGCTACGAGCAGTACTTC. Protein: CASSPLTTGYEQYF. Full variable domain (outside the CDR3, taken from reference TRBV5-1 and TRBJ2-7): KAGVTQTPRYLIKTRGQQVTLSCSPISGHRSVSWYQQTPGQGLQFLFEYFSETQRNKGNFPGRFSGRQFSNSRSEMNVSTLELGDSALYLCASSPLTTGYEQYFGPGTRLTVT.

This sequence joins TRBV7-2 and TRBJ1-1; no firm D call. CDR3 length: 14 residues. Trimming removed 1 base at V and 0 bases at J, with 6 bases between. Germline assignment: CDR1 SGHTA and CDR2 FQGNSA. This chain's CDR3 is CASSLEPMNTEAFF. CDR3 coding DNA: TGTGCCAGCAGCTTAGAACCGATGAACACTGAAGCTTTCTTT.

The rearrangement links TRBV7-2 to TRBJ1-2, with D uncertain. This CDR3 comprises 13 residues. CDR1 is SGHTA, CDR2 FQGNSA, per germline. With 4 bases removed from V and 3 bases from J, the gap between germline ends came to 9 bases. CDR3 nucleotides: TGTGCCAGCAGCTCCAGACACGACTATGGCTACACCTTC. Translation gives CASSSRHDYGYTF.

Written as DNA, the CDR3 is TGTGCCAGCAGCAACAGGGGTCGCACCGGGGAGCTGTTTTTT. Protein sequence: CASSNRGRTGELFF. J is TRBJ2-2 and V is TRBV14; the match to TRBD1 covers 7 bases. V lost 5 bases and J lost 4; bases outside the gene matches: 4. The length of the CDR3 is 14 residues. The germline V gene has CDR1 SGHDN and CDR2 FVKESK.

The V gene is TRBV30, the J gene TRBJ2-1; the match to TRBD1 covers 12 bases. Germline loops: CDR1 GTSNPN, CDR2 SVGIG (reference sequence). The J segment lost 0 bases and the V segment lost 4 bases, leaving 10 bases of the junction unmatched. The CDR3 covers 18 residues. The CDR3 spells CAWNQGQGARSSYNEQFF. DNA of the CDR3: TGTGCCTGGAATCAGGGACAGGGGGCCCGAAGCTCCTACAATGAGCAGTTCTTC.

The chain has TRBV11-2 and TRBJ2-3; TRBD2 might be the D (5 bases). V was clipped by 1 base and J by 0 bases, with 8 bases between them. Germline V lookup: CDR1 SGHAT, CDR2 FQNNGV. This CDR3 region has 15 residues. The CDR3 spells CASSLGGGSTDTQYF. The CDR3 bases are TGTGCCAGCAGCTTAGGCGGCGGGAGCACAGATACGCAGTATTTT.

V is TRBV5-4 and J is TRBJ2-7; tentatively, D is TRBD2 (5 bases). This CDR3 spans 16 amino acids. Germline V gene sequence: CDR1 SGHNT, CDR2 YYREEE (reference sequence). Trimming left V 0 bases short and J 7 bases short, with 20 bases between. CDR3 sequence reads: CASSLGDSIHRGEQYF. The CDR3 DNA sequence: TGTGCCAGCAGCTTGGGCGATTCGATCCATCGCGGGGAGCAGTACTTC.

This chain joins TRBV2 and TRBJ2-7, with 8 bases aligning to TRBD2. The CDR3 has 11 amino acids. The germline CDR1 and CDR2 sequences are SNHLY and FYNNEI. The CDR3 nucleotides are TGTACTACTGCGGGAGGCTTCGAGCAGTACTTC. Its translation: CTTAGGFEQYF.

In DNA form, the CDR3 reads TGCGCCAGCAGCTTGGATAGCGCGAACACCGGGGAGCTGTTTTTT. This gives the protein CASSLDSANTGELFF. V usage is TRBV5-1 and J usage is TRBJ2-2; a weak D match, TRBD2 (5 bases). There are 15 residues in the CDR3. The V and J ends lost 0 bases and 0 bases respectively, with 6 bases between them. Germline V gives CDR1 SGHRS, CDR2 YFSETQ.

The V call is TRBV10-2, the J call TRBJ2-2; no firm D call. Germline assignment: CDR1 WSHSY and CDR2 SAAADI. Trimming took off 8 bases at V and 5 bases at J, with 15 bases between the two ends. CDR3 length equals 14 residues. Written as DNA, the CDR3 is TGCGCCAGCGCCACGTCGGAGTCTACCGGGGAGCTGTTTTTT. It is translated as CASATSESTGELFF.

This clone was detected only once. The V and J genes are TRBV6-1 and TRBJ2-4; the match to TRBD1 covers 12 bases. The CDR3 has 15 amino acids. Trimming at V came to 3 bases and at J to 9 bases, leaving 6 bases not matched to a gene. Per the germline V gene, CDR1 is MNHNS and CDR2 is SASEGT. CDR3 region: CASSESGTGGFIQYF. The CDR3 DNA reads as TGTGCCAGCAGTGAGTCCGGGACAGGGGGCTTCATTCAGTACTTC.

V usage is TRBV7-2 and J usage is TRBJ2-5, with TRBD2 matching 12 bases. Trimming at V came to 3 bases and at J to 4 bases, leaving 3 bases not matched to a gene. Looked up from germline, CDR1 is SGHTA and CDR2 is FQGNSA. The CDR3 covers 15 residues. The CDR3 nucleotides read TGTGCCAGCAGCTTCCAACTAGCGGGGGGAGAGACCCAGTACTTC. It codes for CASSFQLAGGETQYF.

The CDR3 nucleotides are TGTGCCAGCAGCTCCCCCCGGGGAGGGCGAAACACCATATATTTT. Translated, it gives CASSSPRGGRNTIYF. This rearrangement joins TRBV7-2 to TRBJ1-3; D gene uncertain. Germline CDR1 SGHTA, CDR2 FQGNSA. The length of the CDR3 is 15 residues. V gave up 4 bases and J gave up 5 bases, with 15 bases separating them. The complete variable domain, with remaining parts taken from reference TRBV7-2 and TRBJ1-3, reads GAGVSQSPSNKVTEKGKDVELRCDPISGHTALYWYRQSLGQGLEFLIYFQGNSAPDKSGLPSDRFSAERTGGSVSTLTIQRTQQEDSAVYLCASSSPRGGRNTIYFGEGSWLTVV.